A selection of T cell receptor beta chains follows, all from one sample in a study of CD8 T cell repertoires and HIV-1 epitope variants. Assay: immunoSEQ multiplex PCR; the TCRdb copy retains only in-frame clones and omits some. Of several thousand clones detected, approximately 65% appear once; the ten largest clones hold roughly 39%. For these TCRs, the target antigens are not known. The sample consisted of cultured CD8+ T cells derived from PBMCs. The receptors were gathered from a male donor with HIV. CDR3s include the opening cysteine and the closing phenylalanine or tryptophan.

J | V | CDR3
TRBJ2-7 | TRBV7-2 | CASSSPGDEQYF
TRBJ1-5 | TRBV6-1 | CASSVTPAGSNQPQHF
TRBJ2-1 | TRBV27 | CASSLSGTSGNNEQFF
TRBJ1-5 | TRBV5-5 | CASSLAGPSGEPQHF
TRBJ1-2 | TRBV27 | CASSFRDRGPANYGYTF
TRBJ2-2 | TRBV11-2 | CASSLEVQGYTGELFF
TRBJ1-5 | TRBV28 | CASSTWANGSNQPQHF
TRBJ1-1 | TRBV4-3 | CASSQDGGLSEAFF
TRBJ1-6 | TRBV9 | CASSVGAGAIGGSPLHF
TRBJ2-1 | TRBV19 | CASSATGFGEQFF
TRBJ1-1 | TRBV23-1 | CASGVGTAPGRTEAFF
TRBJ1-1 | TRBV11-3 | CASSWDGNTEAFF
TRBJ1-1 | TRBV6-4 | CASSVDQQGKAFF
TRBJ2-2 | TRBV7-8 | CASRSGTGARTGELFF
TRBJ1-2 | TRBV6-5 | CASSQTGFDNYGYTF
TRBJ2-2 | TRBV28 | CASKTAAAGDTGELFF
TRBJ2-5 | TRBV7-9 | CASSSAGIDQETQYF
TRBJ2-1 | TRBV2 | CASTMSRGNEQFF
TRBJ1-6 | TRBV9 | CASSVGVRNNSPLHF
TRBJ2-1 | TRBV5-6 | CASSKQGAAPYEQFF
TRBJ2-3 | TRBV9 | CASSVTRGTADTQYF
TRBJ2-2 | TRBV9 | CASSARAGMQNTGELFF
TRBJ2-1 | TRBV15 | CATASGGVGNEQFF
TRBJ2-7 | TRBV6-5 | CASSPPEKASYEQYF
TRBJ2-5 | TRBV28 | CASSPWTYQETQYF
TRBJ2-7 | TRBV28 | CASSPDRGYEQYF
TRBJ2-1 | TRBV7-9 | CASSLVLGTSGNEQFF
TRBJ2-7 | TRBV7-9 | CASQIEGPDEQYF
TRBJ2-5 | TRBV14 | CASSQDTAGGYQETQYF
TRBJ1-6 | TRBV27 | CASSYPTPNSPLHF
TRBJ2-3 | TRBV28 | CASRLAGDTDTQYF
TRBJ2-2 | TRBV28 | CASSFLVNTGELFF
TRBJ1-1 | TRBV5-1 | CASSYSQGTEAFF
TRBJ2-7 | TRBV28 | CASSYDSLYEQYF